This is a list of T cell receptor beta chains from one sample in a study of cytomegalovirus exposure and HLA in healthy donors. Clones were read by immunoSEQ multiplex PCR, and TCRdb kept only the in-frame ones, dropping some. Of fewer than 90,000 clones in the sample, about 93% were seen once. Material: PBMCs. These receptors came from a woman aged 18-30 years in good health and CMV-seronegative. Each CDR3 is given with its conserved first and last residue. Fields, in order: clone size, V gene, D gene, J gene, CDR3 protein, CDR3 DNA. A D gene is named only where the DNA matches it firmly. The size field is filled for only some rows; it gives once, few, many or a size class.

abundance: NA
v_gene: TRBV19
d_gene: TRBD1
j_gene: TRBJ1-5
CDR3aa: CASSIGDRGNQPQHF
CDR3nt: TGTGCCAGTAGTATCGGTGACAGGGGGAATCAGCCCCAGCATTTT

abundance: NA
v_gene: TRBV10-2
d_gene: NA
j_gene: TRBJ1-1
CDR3aa: CASNERPRSGTEAFF
CDR3nt: TGCGCCAGCAACGAGAGGCCCAGATCGGGTACTGAAGCTTTCTTT

abundance: NA
v_gene: TRBV6-1
d_gene: NA
j_gene: TRBJ2-1
CDR3aa: CASSEGGPPYNEQFF
CDR3nt: TGTGCCAGCAGTGAAGGGGGGCCACCCTACAATGAGCAGTTCTTC

abundance: NA
v_gene: TRBV2
d_gene: NA
j_gene: TRBJ2-3
CDR3aa: CASRSGKGVDTQYF
CDR3nt: TGTGCCAGCAGGAGCGGGAAGGGGGTTGATACGCAGTATTTT

abundance: NA
v_gene: TRBV7-3
d_gene: TRBD1
j_gene: TRBJ2-1
CDR3aa: CASSRTGVGSYNEQFF
CDR3nt: TGTGCCAGCAGCCGGACAGGGGTCGGGTCCTACAATGAGCAGTTCTTC

abundance: NA
v_gene: TRBV6-4
d_gene: TRBD2
j_gene: TRBJ2-1
CDR3aa: CASSEGLLGSSEQFF
CDR3nt: TGTGCCAGCAGTGAGGGACTACTCGGGTCGAGTGAGCAGTTCTTC

abundance: NA
v_gene: TRBV7-9
d_gene: NA
j_gene: TRBJ2-3
CDR3aa: CASSPGTTSTDTQYF
CDR3nt: TGTGCCAGCAGCCCCGGGACAACAAGCACAGATACGCAGTATTTT

abundance: once
v_gene: TRBV7-9
d_gene: NA
j_gene: TRBJ1-3
CDR3aa: CASRITREASGNTIYF
CDR3nt: TGTGCCAGCCGCATAACCCGAGAGGCCTCTGGAAACACCATATATTTT

abundance: once
v_gene: TRBV6-1
d_gene: TRBD1
j_gene: TRBJ2-7
CDR3aa: CASSEALEGASYEQYF
CDR3nt: TGTGCCAGCAGTGAAGCGCTCGAGGGGGCTTCCTACGAGCAGTACTTC

abundance: NA
v_gene: TRBV15
d_gene: NA
j_gene: TRBJ2-5
CDR3aa: CATSRLAGVAVNGTQYF
CDR3nt: TGTGCCACCAGCAGGCTGGCAGGGGTCGCCGTAAACGGGACCCAGTACTTC

abundance: once
v_gene: TRBV4-1
d_gene: NA
j_gene: TRBJ1-5
CDR3aa: CASSLDRTNQPQHF
CDR3nt: TGCGCCAGCAGCCTCGACAGGACAAATCAGCCCCAGCATTTT

abundance: NA
v_gene: TRBV2
d_gene: TRBD1
j_gene: TRBJ2-7
CDR3aa: CASSDPDRGSYEQYF
CDR3nt: TGTGCCAGCAGCGACCCGGACAGGGGCTCCTACGAGCAGTACTTC

abundance: NA
v_gene: TRBV4-1
d_gene: TRBD1
j_gene: TRBJ1-4
CDR3aa: CASSLTLTGQNEKLFF
CDR3nt: TGCGCCAGCAGCCTGACCCTGACAGGGCAAAATGAAAAACTGTTTTTT

abundance: NA
v_gene: TRBV2
d_gene: TRBD2
j_gene: TRBJ2-3
CDR3aa: CATLSGRALSTDTQYF
CDR3nt: TGTGCCACTCTTAGCGGGAGGGCGCTTAGCACAGATACGCAGTATTTT

abundance: NA
v_gene: TRBV19
d_gene: NA
j_gene: TRBJ1-5
CDR3aa: CASSMNRGSNQPQHF
CDR3nt: TGTGCCAGTAGTATGAACCGAGGTAGCAATCAGCCCCAGCATTTT

abundance: once
v_gene: TRBV27
d_gene: NA
j_gene: TRBJ2-7
CDR3aa: CASRPLTANSYEQYF
CDR3nt: TGTGCCAGCAGACCCCTAACAGCCAACTCCTACGAGCAGTACTTC

abundance: NA
v_gene: TRBV6-1
d_gene: TRBD2
j_gene: TRBJ2-5
CDR3aa: CASSPPLAVQETQYF
CDR3nt: TGTGCCAGCAGCCCTCCTCTAGCGGTCCAAGAGACCCAGTACTTC

abundance: NA
v_gene: TRBV5-8
d_gene: NA
j_gene: TRBJ2-7
CDR3aa: CASSAVWPISYEQYF
CDR3nt: TGTGCCAGCAGCGCCGTATGGCCCATCTCCTACGAGCAGTACTTC

abundance: NA
v_gene: TRBV5-1
d_gene: TRBD2
j_gene: TRBJ2-7
CDR3aa: CASSPPRSGTIYEQYF
CDR3nt: TGCGCCAGCAGCCCACCACGCAGCGGGACTATCTACGAGCAGTACTTC

abundance: NA
v_gene: TRBV5-1
d_gene: NA
j_gene: TRBJ1-1
CDR3aa: CASSLEGQFYTEAFF
CDR3nt: TGCGCCAGCAGCTTGGAAGGACAGTTTTACACTGAAGCTTTCTTT

abundance: NA
v_gene: TRBV30
d_gene: NA
j_gene: TRBJ1-2
CDR3aa: CAWSNGIPYGYTF
CDR3nt: TGTGCCTGGAGTAACGGGATACCCTATGGCTACACCTTC

abundance: NA
v_gene: TRBV5-4
d_gene: TRBD1
j_gene: TRBJ1-4
CDR3aa: CASSWGQSEKLFF
CDR3nt: TGTGCCAGCAGCTGGGGACAGAGTGAAAAACTGTTTTTT

abundance: NA
v_gene: TRBV30
d_gene: TRBD1
j_gene: TRBJ2-7
CDR3aa: CAWSVGRGNEQYF
CDR3nt: TGTGCCTGGAGTGTGGGCAGGGGGAACGAGCAGTACTTC

abundance: once
v_gene: TRBV4-1
d_gene: TRBD2
j_gene: TRBJ2-2
CDR3aa: CASSQEGLAGGTGELFF
CDR3nt: TGCGCCAGCAGCCAAGAGGGGCTAGCGGGAGGTACCGGGGAGCTGTTTTTT

abundance: NA
v_gene: TRBV19
d_gene: NA
j_gene: TRBJ2-7
CDR3aa: CASSRREQGFSRPYEQYF
CDR3nt: TGTGCCAGTAGTCGACGGGAACAGGGTTTCTCCCGGCCCTACGAGCAGTACTTC

abundance: NA
v_gene: TRBV5-5
d_gene: TRBD1
j_gene: TRBJ1-2
CDR3aa: CASSLELDRRYPNYGYTF
CDR3nt: TGTGCCAGCAGCTTGGAACTGGACAGGCGGTACCCTAACTATGGCTACACCTTC

abundance: NA
v_gene: TRBV7-9
d_gene: TRBD2
j_gene: TRBJ2-7
CDR3aa: CATRGLAGGGSYEQYF
CDR3nt: TGTGCCACCCGGGGGCTAGCGGGAGGAGGCTCCTACGAGCAGTACTTC

abundance: NA
v_gene: TRBV30
d_gene: NA
j_gene: TRBJ2-1
CDR3aa: CAWSVNGDSYNEQFF
CDR3nt: TGTGCCTGGAGTGTAAATGGAGACTCCTACAATGAGCAGTTCTTC

abundance: NA
v_gene: TRBV5-4
d_gene: TRBD2
j_gene: TRBJ2-3
CDR3aa: CASSTRTSGRARDTQYF
CDR3nt: TGTGCCAGCAGCACTCGGACTAGCGGGAGAGCCAGGGATACGCAGTATTTT